What follows are 20 T cell receptor beta chains derived from one specimen sequenced in a study of type 1 regulatory T cells. Study-wide findings and caveats: Compared with non-Tr1 cells, Tr1 cells showed a narrower TCR repertoire.

TCRdb used MiXCR to reprocess the reads, holding one entry per CDR3 protein. The data hold around 64,000 distinct CDR3 sequences, with more than 20% observed a single time. Their target antigens are unknown. What was sequenced was cultured type 1 regulatory T (Tr1) cells, either the whole culture or a sorted fraction (not recorded which). These TCRs come from a human donor in good health.

This clonotype was seen a few times. V usage is TRBV7-3 and J usage is TRBJ1-1; D remains unclear. The CDR3 totals 13 residues. Germline CDR1 and CDR2: SGHTA and FQGTGA. The V gene lost 6 bases and the J gene lost 0 bases, with 8 bases spanning the gap. The CDR3 spells CASRSQMNTEAFF. CDR3 coding DNA: TGTGCCAGCAGGTCTCAGATGAACACTGAAGCTTTCTTT.

There are a few counts of this clonotype. The rearrangement uses TRBV27 and TRBJ1-1, with D tentatively TRBD1 (5 bases). The CDR3 consists of 16 residues. The germline V and J ends were trimmed by 4 bases and 1 base, with 16 bases remaining between them. CDR1 is MNHEY and CDR2 is SMNVEV in the germline V gene (reference sequence). CDR3 amino acids: CASSSYYRDENTEAFF. In DNA, the CDR3 is TGTGCCAGCAGTTCATATTACCGGGACGAGAACACTGAAGCTTTCTTT.

This clonotype was picked up a small number of times. The chain uses TRBV2 and TRBJ2-1; D is uncertain. Germline CDR1 SNHLY, CDR2 FYNNEI. The ends were cut back, 6 bases at V and 5 bases at J, with 8 bases in the middle. The CDR3 contains 12 residues. The CDR3 bases are TGTGCCAGCAGCCTACAGAACAATGAGCAGTTCTTC. Its translation is CASSLQNNEQFF.

The chain joins TRBV5-1 to TRBJ2-7, with 9 bases matching TRBD1. CDR1 and CDR2 (germline): SGHRS, YFSETQ. Trimming at V came to 4 bases and at J to 12 bases, leaving 8 bases not matched to a gene. The CDR3 extends over 12 amino acids. The CDR3 DNA is TGCGCCAGCAGCAGGGGACAGGGTGTGGTGTACTTC. Residues: CASSRGQGVVYF. Combining the CDR3 with reference TRBV5-1 and TRBJ2-7 gives the whole variable domain KAGVTQTPRYLIKTRGQQVTLSCSPISGHRSVSWYQQTPGQGLQFLFEYFSETQRNKGNFPGRFSGRQFSNSRSEMNVSTLELGDSALYLCASSRGQGVVYFGPGTRLTVT.

This clonotype was detected a few times. This sequence joins TRBV5-6 and TRBJ2-1; tentatively, D is TRBD2 (5 bases). Germline V gene lookup returns CDR1 SGHDT and CDR2 YYEEEE. This CDR3 has 15 amino acids. Trimming cost V 2 bases and J 3 bases, with 12 bases left between them. In DNA, the CDR3 is TGTGCCAGCAGCTTCCGTGCCGGGATCTACAATGAGCAGTTCTTC. Protein product: CASSFRAGIYNEQFF.

This clonotype has only a few counts. The chain recombines TRBV20-1 with TRBJ1-4; D might be TRBD1 (6 bases). V lost 2 bases to trimming and J lost 6 bases, with 7 bases between them. Germline values: CDR1 DFQATT, CDR2 SNEGSKA (reference sequence). CDR3 length: 12 residues. CDR3 bases: TGCAGTGCTAGATACAGGGATGAAAAACTGTTTTTT. Protein product: CSARYRDEKLFF.

This clonotype was detected ten times or more. The chain links TRBV7-8 to TRBJ2-2, with D perhaps matching TRBD2 (6 bases). Looked up from germline, CDR1 is SGHVS and CDR2 is FQNEAQ. The CDR3 totals 14 residues. V lost 4 bases to trimming and J lost 2 bases, with 8 bases between them. The DNA of the CDR3 is TGTGCCAGCAGCTCGGGAGTTAACACCGGGGAGCTGTTTTTT. Its protein product is CASSSGVNTGELFF.

This clonotype was recorded a few times. The chain employs TRBV7-2 and TRBJ1-5; D might be TRBD1 (6 bases). Germline V lookup: CDR1 SGHTA, CDR2 FQGNSA. The CDR3 contains 13 residues. Trimming removed 5 bases at V and 9 bases at J, with 14 bases between. The CDR3 DNA follows: TGTGCCAGCAGCAGCGGGACATTCAGGCCCCAGCATTTT. Its translation: CASSSGTFRPQHF.

The chain employs TRBV3-1 and TRBJ2-1, with unresolved D. CDR1 is LGHDT, CDR2 YNNKEL, per germline (reference sequence). CDR3 size: 16 residues. V was cut by 4 bases and J by 7 bases, with 20 bases left in between. CDR3 sequence: CASSPLHGKGVNEQFF. The CDR3 DNA is TGTGCCAGCAGCCCACTCCACGGTAAGGGTGTGAATGAGCAGTTCTTC.

A few counts support this clonotype. DNA of the CDR3: TGTGCCAGCTCACCACGGGACGAGCAGTACTTC. It yields the protein CASSPRDEQYF. The J gene is TRBJ2-7, the V gene TRBV18; the D is unclear. The V gene's germline CDR1 is KGHSH and CDR2 LQKENI. The CDR3 has 11 amino acids. V was shortened by 1 base and J by 5 bases, with 3 bases between the two germline ends. Complete variable domain (other parts from reference TRBV18 and TRBJ2-7): NAGVMQNPRHLVRRRGQEARLRCSPMKGHSHVYWYRQLPEEGLKFMVYLQKENIIDESGMPKERFSAEFPKEGPSILRIQQVVRGDSAAYFCASSPRDEQYFGPGTRLTVT.

The V and J genes are TRBV20-1 and TRBJ2-7; D call uncertain. Germline values: CDR1 DFQATT, CDR2 SNEGSKA (reference sequence). CDR3 length equals 10 residues. V lost 3 bases and J 3 bases, leaving 3 bases between the germline ends. The CDR3, as DNA: TGCAGTGCTAGCGACTACGAGCAGTACTTC. Translating it yields CSASDYEQYF.

This clonotype is large (0.1 to 1%). A junction boundary mismatches the germline segment, possibly from a read error. V usage is TRBV4-3 and J usage is TRBJ2-1; perhaps TRBD2 as D (6 bases). CDR3 size: 14 residues. The germline V gene encodes CDR1 LGHNA and CDR2 YSLEER. The CDR3: CASSQAGGVIEQFF. The CDR3 DNA reads as TGTGCCAGCAGCCAAGCCGGAGGGGTTATTGAGCAGTTCTTC.

This clonotype was found a few times. The chain uses TRBV5-1 and TRBJ2-2; D perhaps matches TRBD1 (5 bases). Germline-derived CDR1 and CDR2 are SGHRS and YFSETQ. V was cut by 3 bases and J by 2 bases, with 11 bases left in between. The CDR3 has 15 residues. Written as DNA, the CDR3 is TGCGCCAGCAGCTCTGGAAGGGGAAACACCGGGGAGCTGTTTTTT. Translation gives CASSSGRGNTGELFF.

The V gene is TRBV6-2 or TRBV6-3, the J gene TRBJ2-3; 10 bases are shared with TRBD2. Trimming took 5 bases from V and 5 from J; bases not matched to a gene: 7. This CDR3 has 15 amino acids. The germline V gene encodes CDR1 MNHEY and CDR2 SVGEGT. The CDR3 sequence is CASSRPSGRGDTQYF. The CDR3 nucleotides read TGTGCCAGCAGTCGCCCGAGCGGGAGGGGAGATACGCAGTATTTT.

This clonotype was counted between two and nine times. The chain couples TRBV12-3 or TRBV12-4 to TRBJ2-3; 7 bases align to TRBD2. The CDR3 contains 14 residues. Trimming at V came to 5 bases and at J to 6 bases, leaving 8 bases not matched to a gene. CDR3 nucleotides: TGTGCCAGCAGTCCAGCGGGAAGACCCGATACGCAGTATTTT. Residues: CASSPAGRPDTQYF.

The chain recombines TRBV29-1 with TRBJ2-2, with D tentatively TRBD1 (6 bases). The V end was cut by 4 bases, the J end by 6 bases, with 12 bases between. Germline lookup yields CDR1 SQVTM and CDR2 ANQGSEA. The CDR3 has 13 amino acids. CDR3 amino acids: CSVAGWGPGELFF. CDR3 sequence (DNA): TGCAGCGTTGCGGGGTGGGGGCCCGGGGAGCTGTTTTTT.

In this sample, this clonotype turned up a few times. J is TRBJ1-5 and V is TRBV6-5; D is uncertain. V gave up 2 bases and J gave up 7 bases, with 12 bases separating them. CDR3 length equals 14 residues. Looked up from germline, CDR1 is MNHEY and CDR2 is SVGAGI. The DNA of the CDR3 is TGTGCCAGCAGTTACGGTACGGGAGGCCAGCCCCAGCATTTT. Translating it yields CASSYGTGGQPQHF.

This clonotype turned up a few times. CDR3 residues: CSARDRVGMNTEAFF. In nucleotides, the CDR3 is TGCAGTGCTAGAGACAGGGTGGGCATGAACACTGAAGCTTTCTTT. The gene calls are TRBV20-1 and TRBJ1-1; maybe TRBD1 (5 bases). Germline V gives CDR1 DFQATT, CDR2 SNEGSKA (reference sequence). The length of the CDR3 is 15 residues. With 0 bases removed from V and 0 bases from J, the gap between germline ends came to 11 bases.

This rearrangement joins TRBV5-5 to TRBJ2-6; TRBD1 matches 7 bases. Trimming at V came to 2 bases and at J to 2 bases, leaving 4 bases not matched to a gene. The CDR3 extends over 16 amino acids. From germline, CDR1 is SGHKS and CDR2 YYEKEE (reference sequence). The CDR3 is CASSFEGTAGANVLTF. As DNA, the CDR3 is TGTGCCAGCAGCTTTGAGGGGACAGCTGGGGCCAACGTCCTGACTTTC.

The V call is TRBV7-2, the J call TRBJ2-7; TRBD2 aligns across 9 bases. V gave up 2 bases and J gave up 7 bases; unmatched junction bases: 6. CDR1 is SGHTA, CDR2 FQGNSA, per germline. The CDR3 spans 14 residues. The DNA of the CDR3 is TGTGCCAGCAGCTTAACTAGCGGGCTGATTGAGCAGTACTTC. It translates to CASSLTSGLIEQYF.